This T cell receptor beta chain was sequenced during a study of CD8 T cells in Susac syndrome. It was with random hexamers that about 0.45 to 1 ug RNA was reverse transcribed. TCRdb reprocessed the immunoSEQ multiplex PCR reads with MiXCR, giving one entry per CDR3 protein. This table holds about 130,000 distinct CDR3 sequences, 85% to 95% found once. This CDR3 has 17 amino acids. Germline CDR1 reads MNHNS; CDR2 reads SASEGT. After removal of 6 bases from V and 2 bases from J, the junction contained 16 bases not matched to a gene. TEMRA cells were FACS-enriched, unlike CD8+ and CD4+ T cells, which were negatively isolated.

This clonotype originated in a human donor with multiple sclerosis. The chain has TRBV6-1 and TRBJ2-7; 7 bases fit TRBD1. The source material was CD8+ T cells from PBMCs. In DNA, the CDR3 is TGTGCCAGCAGCCCCACCGGAAGCAGGGGGTGGACCTACGAGCAGTACTTC. This sequence encodes CASSPTGSRGWTYEQYF.